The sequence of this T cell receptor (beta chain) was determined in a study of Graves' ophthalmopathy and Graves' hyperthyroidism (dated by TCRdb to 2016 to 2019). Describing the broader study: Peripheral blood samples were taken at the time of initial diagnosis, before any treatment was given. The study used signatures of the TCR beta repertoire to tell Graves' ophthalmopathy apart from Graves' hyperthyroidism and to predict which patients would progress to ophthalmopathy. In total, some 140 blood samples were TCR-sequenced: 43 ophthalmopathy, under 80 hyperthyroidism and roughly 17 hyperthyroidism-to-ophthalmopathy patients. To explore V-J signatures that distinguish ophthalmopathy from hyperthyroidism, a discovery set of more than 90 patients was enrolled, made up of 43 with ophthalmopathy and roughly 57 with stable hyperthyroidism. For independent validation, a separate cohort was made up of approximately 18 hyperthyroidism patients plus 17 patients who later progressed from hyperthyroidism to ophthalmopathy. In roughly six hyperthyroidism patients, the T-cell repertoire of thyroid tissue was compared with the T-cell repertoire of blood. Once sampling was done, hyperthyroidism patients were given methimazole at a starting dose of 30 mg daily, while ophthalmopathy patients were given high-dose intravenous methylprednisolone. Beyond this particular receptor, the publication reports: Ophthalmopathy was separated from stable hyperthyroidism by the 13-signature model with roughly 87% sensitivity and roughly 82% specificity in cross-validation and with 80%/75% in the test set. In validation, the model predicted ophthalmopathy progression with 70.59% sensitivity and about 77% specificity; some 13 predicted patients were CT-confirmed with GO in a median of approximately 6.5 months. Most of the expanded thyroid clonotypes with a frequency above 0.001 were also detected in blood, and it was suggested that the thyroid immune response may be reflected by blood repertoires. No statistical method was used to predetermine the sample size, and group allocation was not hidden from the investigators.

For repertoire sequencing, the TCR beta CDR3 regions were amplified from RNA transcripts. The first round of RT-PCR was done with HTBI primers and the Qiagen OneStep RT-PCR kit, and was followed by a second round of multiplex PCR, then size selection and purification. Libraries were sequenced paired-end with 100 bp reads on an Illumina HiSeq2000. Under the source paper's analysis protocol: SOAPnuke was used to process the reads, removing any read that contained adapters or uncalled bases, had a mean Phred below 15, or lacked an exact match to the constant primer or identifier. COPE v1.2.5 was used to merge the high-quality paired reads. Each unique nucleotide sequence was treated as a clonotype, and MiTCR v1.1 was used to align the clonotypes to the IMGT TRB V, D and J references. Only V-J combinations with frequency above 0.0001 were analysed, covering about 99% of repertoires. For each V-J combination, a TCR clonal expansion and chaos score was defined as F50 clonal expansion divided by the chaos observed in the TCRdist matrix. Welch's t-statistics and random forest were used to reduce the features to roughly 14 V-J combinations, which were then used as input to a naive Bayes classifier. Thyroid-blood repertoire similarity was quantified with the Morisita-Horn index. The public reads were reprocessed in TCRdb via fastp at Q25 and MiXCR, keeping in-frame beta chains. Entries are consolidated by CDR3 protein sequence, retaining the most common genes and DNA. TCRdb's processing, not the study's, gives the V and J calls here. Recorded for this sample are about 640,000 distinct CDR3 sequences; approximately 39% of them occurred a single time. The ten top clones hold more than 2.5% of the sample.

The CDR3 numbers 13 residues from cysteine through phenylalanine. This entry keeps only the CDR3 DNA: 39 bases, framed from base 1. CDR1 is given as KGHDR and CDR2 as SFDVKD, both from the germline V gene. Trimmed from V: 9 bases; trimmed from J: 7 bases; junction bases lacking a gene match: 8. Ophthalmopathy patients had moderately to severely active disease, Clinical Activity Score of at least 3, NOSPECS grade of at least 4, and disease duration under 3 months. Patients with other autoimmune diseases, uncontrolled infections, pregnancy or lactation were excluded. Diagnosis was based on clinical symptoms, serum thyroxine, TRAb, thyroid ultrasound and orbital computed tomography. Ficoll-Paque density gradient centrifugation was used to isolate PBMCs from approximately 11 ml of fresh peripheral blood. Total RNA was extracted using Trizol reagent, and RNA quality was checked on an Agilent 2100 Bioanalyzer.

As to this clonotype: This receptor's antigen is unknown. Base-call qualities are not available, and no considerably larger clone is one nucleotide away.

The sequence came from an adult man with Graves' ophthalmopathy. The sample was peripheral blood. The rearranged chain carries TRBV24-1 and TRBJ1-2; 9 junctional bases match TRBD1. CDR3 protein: CATSDRGSAGYTF. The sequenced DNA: TGTGCCACCTCGGACAGGGGTTCAGCTGGCTACACCTTC.